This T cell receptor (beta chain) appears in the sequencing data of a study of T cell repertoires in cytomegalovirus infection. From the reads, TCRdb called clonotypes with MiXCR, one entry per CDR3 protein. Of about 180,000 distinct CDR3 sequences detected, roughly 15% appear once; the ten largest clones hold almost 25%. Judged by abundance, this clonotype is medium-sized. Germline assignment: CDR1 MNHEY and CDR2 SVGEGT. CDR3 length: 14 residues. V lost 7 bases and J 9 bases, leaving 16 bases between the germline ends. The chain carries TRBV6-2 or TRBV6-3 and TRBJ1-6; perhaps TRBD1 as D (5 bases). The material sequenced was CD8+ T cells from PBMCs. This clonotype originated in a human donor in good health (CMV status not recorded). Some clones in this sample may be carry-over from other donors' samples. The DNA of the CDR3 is TGTGCCAGCAATCATCAGGGAAGCGCTTCACCCCTCCACTTT. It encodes CASNHQGSASPLHF.